This TCR beta chain was documented in a study of blood T cell repertoires in COVID-19. Study in general: Donors in the United States, Italy and Spain gave samples during acute or convalescent COVID-19. Sample material is recorded as cDNA or gDNA derived from T cells, B-cell-depleted T cells, or PBMCs.

In the original analysis: Amplification of reference gene primers provided the estimated nucleated cell counts. Clones were sequenced by immunoSEQ multiplex PCR, and TCRdb holds only the in-frame ones, with some missing. V and J calls and clone size are as listed in that table; D and trimming were resolved from the DNA. The sample lists about 300,000 clones, about 90% occurring once. The germline V gene encodes CDR1 LGHNA and CDR2 YNFKEQ. The CDR3 covers 16 residues. V was clipped by 0 bases and J by 2 bases; unmatched bases: 4. This sequence originates from a man younger than 35 who had recovered from COVID-19. Material: peripheral blood. V usage is TRBV4-2 and J usage is TRBJ1-2; TRBD1 aligns across 9 bases. The CDR3 sequence: CASSQDTGGINYGYTF. The CDR3 nucleotides read TGTGCCAGCAGCCAAGACACAGGGGGCATCAACTATGGCTACACCTTC.